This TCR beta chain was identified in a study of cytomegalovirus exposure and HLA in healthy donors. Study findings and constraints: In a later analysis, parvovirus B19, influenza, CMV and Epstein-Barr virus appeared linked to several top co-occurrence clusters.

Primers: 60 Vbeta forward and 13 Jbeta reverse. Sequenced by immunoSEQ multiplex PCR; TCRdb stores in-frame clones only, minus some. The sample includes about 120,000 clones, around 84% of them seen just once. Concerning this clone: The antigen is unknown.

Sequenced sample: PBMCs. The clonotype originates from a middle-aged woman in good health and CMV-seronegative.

The CDR3 spells CASSSAASTVNTEAFF. CDR3 nucleotide sequence: TGTGCCAGCAGTTCCGCGGCCTCGACAGTGAACACTGAAGCTTTCTTT. V gene TRBV28 combines with J gene TRBJ1-1; a weak D match, TRBD1 (5 bases). The CDR3 consists of 16 residues. Deletions cut 4 bases from V and 0 bases from J, with 15 bases between. CDR1 and CDR2 (germline): MDHEN, SYDVKM. Full variable domain (rest looked up from reference TRBV28 and TRBJ1-1): DVKVTQSSRYLVKRTGEKVFLECVQDMDHENMFWYRQDPGLGLRLIYFSYDVKMKEKGDIPEGYSVSREKKERFSLILESASTNQTSMYLCASSSAASTVNTEAFFGQGTRLTVV.